This record looks at one T cell receptor beta chain sequence and its context. It lacks a known antigen. Base qualities are not recorded, but no much larger clone differs from it by a single base. The treatment or condition label, read with the paper, signifies: some 20 received Ad26.COV2.S at low or high dose, single or two shots; five or six received placebo; per-sample allocation not given. For vaccine and placebo recipients, repertoires were sequenced using samples collected on day 63 after the first injection. Cohort 1b enrolled around 23 adults aged 18-55 years at a single site in Boston, USA, between 29 July and 7 August 2020. Ad26.COV2.S was a replication-incompetent adenovirus type 26 vector that expressed a prefusion-stabilized SARS-CoV-2 spike protein derived from the original Wuhan strain. The germline V gene (reference sequence) provides CDR1 GTSNPN and CDR2 SVGIG. The CDR3 measures 17 amino acids from cysteine to phenylalanine. Only CDR3 DNA is held: 51 bases, read in frame from base 1. The trim is 0 bases for V and 5 bases for J, with a gap of 17 bases between the germline ends.

The immunoSEQ Assay was the method used to sequence TCRbeta CDR3 regions. After extraction, genomic DNA underwent amplification by bias-controlled multiplex PCR, followed by high-throughput sequencing. The authors processed their data as follows. To quantify the absolute abundance of every unique TCRbeta CDR3 region, sequences were collapsed and filtered. Usable DNA was measured by amplifying reference genes present in all nucleated cells, and TCRbeta template counts were normalized to that usable DNA to estimate T cell fraction. Repertoire TCRs were annotated as SARS-CoV-2-specific by exact matching of V gene, CDR3 amino acid sequence and J gene to a known reactive TCR set. The reference SARS-CoV-2 TCR set was obtained from MIRA and was filtered for enrichment in COVID-19-positive ImmuneCODE repertoires, whereby public or cross-reactive TCRs were removed. Drawing on the MIRA antigens, annotated TCRs were analysed further at the level of specific ORF or position within ORF. Breadth was defined as the number of annotated unique rearrangements divided by the total number of unique productive rearrangements, and depth was defined as the summed frequency of the annotated unique rearrangements. Two-sided Wilcoxon rank-sum tests were applied when comparing TCR breadth between groups. TCRdb re-hosts the immuneACCESS table, in-frame sequences only. Its copies lack some clones; in the studies checked, an unresolved V gene accounts for under half of them, and the cause for the rest is not known. The V and J calls and clone size are taken from that table; D and trimming were inferred from the DNA. This sample comprises about 680,000 clones, roughly 90% of them detected only once. The ten largest account for approximately 1.5% of the sample.

The record originates from a study of Ad26.COV2.S vaccination and SARS-CoV-2 variants (dated by TCRdb to the early 2020s). In terms of the full investigation: Donors in the vaccine arm were drawn from COV1001, a multicentre, randomized, double-blind, placebo-controlled phase I-IIa trial testing Ad26.COV2.S in healthy adults. Ad26.COV2.S was administered intramuscularly at 5 x 10^10 or 1 x 10^11 viral particles, either as a single shot or as two shots given 56 days apart. TCRbeta repertoire sequencing served as the tool for gauging how specific and how broad the SARS-CoV-2-reactive T cell receptors were following Ad26.COV2.S vaccination. The TCR-sequenced set comprised about 32 samples: roughly 19 Ad26.COV2.S vaccine recipients, 5 placebo recipients and 8 SARS-CoV-2 convalescent individuals. Trial participants were randomized into five groups of five: low-dose or high-dose Ad26.COV2.S given once or twice, or placebo on both occasions. Blinding of investigators to trial group allocation was maintained during experiments and outcome assessment. The paper as a whole reports these results and caveats: After vaccination, substantial breadth of spike-specific CD8+ and CD4+ T cell responses was reported. Spike-specific TCR breadth was higher in Ad26.COV2.S recipients than in placebo recipients (P = 0.0014). Comparable non-spike TCR breadth was observed between vaccine and placebo recipients, consistent with only spike being contained in the vaccine. The study was not powered to compare responses between vaccine doses or regimens. According to the authors, total T cell responses may have been underestimated by the TCR breadth and depth analyses.

The source was peripheral blood, collected in a trial of Ad26.COV2.S vaccine versus placebo. This receptor was identified in a person aged 18 to 65 who received the Ad26.COV2.S COVID-19 vaccine or a placebo. The chain is encoded by TRBV30 joined to TRBJ1-6; 6 matching bases give a weak D call of TRBD1. The CDR3 loop reads CAWSVRAGQTNNSPLHF. The bases read TGTGCCTGGAGTGTCAGGGCCGGACAGACGAATAATTCACCCCTCCACTTT.